Included here is one T cell receptor (beta chain) sequence, with context. Its antigen is still unknown. No per-base quality is available; no much larger clone lies one base away. CDR1 and CDR2 (SGHKS, YYEKEE) derive from the germline V gene (reference sequence). The CDR3 runs 16 amino acids, cysteine and phenylalanine included. The only DNA kept is the CDR3, 48 bases in frame from the first base. Germline trimming: 0 bases from V, 6 bases from J; junction bases outside gene matches: 8. TCRbeta CDR3 regions were amplified from genomic DNA by means of the immunoSEQ Assay, a bias-controlled multiplex PCR. In the paper's pipeline: The number of nucleated cells in each sample was estimated by amplification of reference gene primers within the assay. To quantify the absolute abundance of each unique TCRbeta CDR3 rearrangement, sequence reads were collapsed and filtered. For each sample, productive Simpson clonality was calculated by taking the square root of Simpson's diversity index across productive rearrangements. In its TCRdb copy, this immuneACCESS table keeps in-frame sequences only and misses some clones. Where compared with another copy, unresolved V genes explain less than half of these, and the others have no known cause. From that table come the V and J calls and clone size; the DNA was used to work out D and trimming. This sample lists approximately 230,000 clones; approximately 80% were detected once. The biggest ten clones account for over 7.5% of the sample.

This entry belongs to a study of blood T cell repertoires in COVID-19 (dated by TCRdb to 2018 to 2021). Some background on the complete study: The collaborator samples originated in the United States, Italy and Spain and spanned the acute and convalescent phases of COVID-19. The prospective study material was composed of cDNA or gDNA derived from T cells, B-cell-depleted T cells, or PBMCs. The dataset comprised deeply sampled blood TCRbeta repertoires from subjects exposed to, actively infected with, or recovered from COVID-19. The repertoires were made available in a free public database intended to serve as a resource for research on the immune response to SARS-CoV-2. The samples were drawn from the first 160 participants of the ongoing ImmuneRACE study and from 1,200 or so subjects provided by 6 global collaborators. A de-identified subject ID, COVID-19 status, age in years and sex were almost always included in the sample metadata. HLA class I and class II types, where available, came from metadata supplied by the sample provider rather than from assay-based typing.

Overall study results and their limits: The amount of clinical and demographic metadata varied by source and participant and was provided uncurated.

Whole blood was collected in K2EDTA tubes by collaborating institutions according to the institutions' own protocols. For TCRbeta analysis, collaborator samples were shipped as frozen whole blood, as isolated PBMCs, or as DNA extracted from either sample type. Sequenced: peripheral blood. In this chain, TRBV5-5 is recombined with TRBJ1-5, and 8 bases in between align with TRBD1. The sequence came from an elderly man with acute or convalescent COVID-19. In nucleotides, the sequence is TGTGCCAGCAGCTTGGCCCAGGGGGCGCAGGGTCAGCCCCAGCATTTT. Translated, this is CASSLAQGAQGQPQHF. Supplemented by the reference TRBV5-5 and TRBJ1-5 proteins around the CDR3, the complete variable domain is DAGVTQSPTHLIKTRGQQVTLRCSPISGHKSVSWYQQVLGQGPQFIFQYYEKEERGRGNFPDRFSARQFPNYSSELNVNALLLGDSALYLCASSLAQGAQGQPQHFGDGTRLSIL.